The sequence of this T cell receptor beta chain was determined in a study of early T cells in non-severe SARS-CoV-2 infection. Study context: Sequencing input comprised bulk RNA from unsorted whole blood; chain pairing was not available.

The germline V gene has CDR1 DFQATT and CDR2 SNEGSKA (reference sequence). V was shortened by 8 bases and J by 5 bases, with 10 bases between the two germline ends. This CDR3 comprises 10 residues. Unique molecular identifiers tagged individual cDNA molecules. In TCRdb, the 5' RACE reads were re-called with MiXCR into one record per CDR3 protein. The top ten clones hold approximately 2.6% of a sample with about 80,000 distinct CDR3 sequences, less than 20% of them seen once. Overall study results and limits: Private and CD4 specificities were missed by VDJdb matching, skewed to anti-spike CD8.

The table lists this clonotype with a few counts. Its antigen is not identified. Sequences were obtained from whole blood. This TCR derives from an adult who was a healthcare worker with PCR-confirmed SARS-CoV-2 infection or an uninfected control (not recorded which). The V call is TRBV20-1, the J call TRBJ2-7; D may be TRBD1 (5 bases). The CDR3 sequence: CSTGSHEQYF. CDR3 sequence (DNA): TGCAGTACAGGTTCGCACGAGCAGTACTTC.